This T cell receptor beta chain was profiled in a study of beta chain features in type 1 diabetes. Study observations and caveats: All four CD4+ subsets of Type 1 diabetes patients contained TCRB CDR3s that were moderately but significantly shorter.

Expressed TCRB transcripts got sequenced, as all isolated RNA was reverse transcribed. The method was immunoSEQ multiplex PCR; TCRdb's version includes in-frame clones alone and lacks a portion of them. Here the sample spans some 190,000 clones, approximately 7.8% being singletons. There are a few counts of this clone. Its target is unknown. This sequence originates from a woman between 40 and 50 years old with type 1 diabetes. Sequences were obtained from central memory CD4+ T cells from blood.

CDR3 sequence reads: CASSQGSTGEAFF. DNA for the CDR3: TGTGCCAGCAGCCAAGGGAGTACAGGGGAAGCTTTCTTT. V gene TRBV4-2 combines with J gene TRBJ1-1; D is possibly TRBD1 (6 bases). Deletions cut 1 base from V and 8 bases from J, with 11 bases between. Germline CDR1 is LGHNA and CDR2 is YNFKEQ. The CDR3 is made up of 13 amino acids.